This T cell receptor (beta chain) was identified in a study of blood T cell repertoires in COVID-19. About the study: PBMCs, B-cell-depleted T cells, or T cells provided the cDNA or gDNA that made up the material.

Trimming left V 5 bases short and J 0 bases short, with 13 bases between. CDR1 and CDR2 (germline): GTSNPN, SVGIG (reference sequence). The CDR3 has 14 amino acids. As processed by the authors: Amplification with reference gene primers provided the estimates of nucleated cell counts. TCRdb keeps only in-frame clones here, not all; method: immunoSEQ multiplex PCR. V, J and clone size are taken as reported in that table, and D and trimming were inferred from the DNA itself. The sample has about 390,000 clones, 80% to 90% seen once. The sample comprised peripheral blood. The TCR was taken from an older woman with COVID-19, enrolled during active disease. The V call is TRBV30, the J call TRBJ1-2; D not resolved. In DNA, the CDR3 is TGTGCCTGGGGGCCACAAGTGACTAACTATGGCTACACCTTC. Its protein product is CAWGPQVTNYGYTF.